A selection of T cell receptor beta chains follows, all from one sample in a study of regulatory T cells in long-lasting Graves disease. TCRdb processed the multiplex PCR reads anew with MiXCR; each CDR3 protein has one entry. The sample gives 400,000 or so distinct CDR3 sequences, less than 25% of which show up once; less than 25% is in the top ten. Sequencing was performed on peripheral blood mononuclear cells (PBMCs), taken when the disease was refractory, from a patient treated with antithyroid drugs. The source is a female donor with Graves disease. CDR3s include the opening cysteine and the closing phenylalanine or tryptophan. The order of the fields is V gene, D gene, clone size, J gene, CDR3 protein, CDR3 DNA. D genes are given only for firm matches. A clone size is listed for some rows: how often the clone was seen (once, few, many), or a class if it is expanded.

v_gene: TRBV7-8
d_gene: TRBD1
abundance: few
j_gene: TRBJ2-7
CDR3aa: CASSLLQGKSEQYF
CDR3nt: TGTGCCAGCAGCTTACTACAGGGGAAGTCCGAGCAGTACTTC

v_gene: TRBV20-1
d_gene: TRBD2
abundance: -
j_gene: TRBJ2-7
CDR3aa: CSARVLGGSEQYF
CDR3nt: TGCAGTGCTAGAGTTCTCGGCGGGAGCGAGCAGTACTTC

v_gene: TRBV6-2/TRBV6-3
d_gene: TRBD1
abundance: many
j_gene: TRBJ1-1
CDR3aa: CASSYSDRGITEAFF
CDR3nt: TGTGCCAGCAGTTACTCTGACAGGGGGATCACTGAAGCTTTCTTT

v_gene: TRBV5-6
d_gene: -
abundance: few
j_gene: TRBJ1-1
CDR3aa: CASLALSKNTEAFF
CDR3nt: TGTGCCAGCCTAGCACTTTCAAAGAACACTGAAGCTTTCTTT

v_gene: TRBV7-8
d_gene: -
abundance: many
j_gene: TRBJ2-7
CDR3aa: CASSPLQGRVDEQYF
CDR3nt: TGTGCCAGCAGCCCTCTACAGGGTAGGGTAGACGAGCAGTACTTC

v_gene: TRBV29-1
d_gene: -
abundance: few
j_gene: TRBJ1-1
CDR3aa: CSVEVLMNTEAFF
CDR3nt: TGCAGCGTTGAGGTACTCATGAACACTGAAGCTTTCTTT

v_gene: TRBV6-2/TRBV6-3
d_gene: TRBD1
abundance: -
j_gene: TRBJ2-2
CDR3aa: CASSYPSGQAVNGELFF
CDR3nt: TGTGCCAGCAGTTACCCCTCTGGACAGGCGGTAAACGGGGAGCTGTTTTTT

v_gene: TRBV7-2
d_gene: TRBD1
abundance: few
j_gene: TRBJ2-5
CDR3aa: CASSWRRDSSRETQYF
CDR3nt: TGTGCCAGCAGCTGGAGACGGGACAGCTCGCGGGAGACCCAGTACTTC

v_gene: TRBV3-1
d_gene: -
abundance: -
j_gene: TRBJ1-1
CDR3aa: CASSRYGGLAEAFF
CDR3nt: TGTGCCAGCAGCCGCTATGGAGGGCTCGCTGAAGCTTTCTTT

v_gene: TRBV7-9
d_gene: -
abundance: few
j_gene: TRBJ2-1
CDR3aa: CASSYVGRSRNEQFF
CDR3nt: TGTGCCAGCAGCTACGTCGGAAGGTCTCGCAATGAGCAGTTCTTC

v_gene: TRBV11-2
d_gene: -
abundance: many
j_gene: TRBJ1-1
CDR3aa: CASRLNTEAFF
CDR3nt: TGTGCCAGCAGATTAAACACTGAAGCTTTCTTT

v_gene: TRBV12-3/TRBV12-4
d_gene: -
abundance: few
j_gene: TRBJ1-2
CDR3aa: CASSFNTGQIGYTF
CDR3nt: TGTGCCAGCAGTTTCAATACAGGGCAGATTGGCTACACCTTC

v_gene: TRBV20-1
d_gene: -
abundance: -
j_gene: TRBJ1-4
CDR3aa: CSARDLYSKKLFF
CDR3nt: TGCAGTGCTAGAGATCTATACAGTAAAAAACTGTTTTTT

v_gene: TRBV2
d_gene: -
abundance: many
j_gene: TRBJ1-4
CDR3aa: CASSDKREGREKLFF
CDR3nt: TGTGCCAGCAGTGATAAGAGGGAAGGAAGAGAAAAACTGTTTTTT

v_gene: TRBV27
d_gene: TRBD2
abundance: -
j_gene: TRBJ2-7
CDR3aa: CASSPVPGLADYEQYF
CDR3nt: TGTGCCAGCAGCCCAGTGCCGGGACTAGCGGACTACGAGCAGTACTTC

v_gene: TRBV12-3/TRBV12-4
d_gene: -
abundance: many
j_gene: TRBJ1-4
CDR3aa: CASSLSPRFGGANEKLFF
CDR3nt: TGTGCCAGCAGTTTATCGCCCCGCTTCGGGGGAGCTAATGAAAAACTGTTTTTT

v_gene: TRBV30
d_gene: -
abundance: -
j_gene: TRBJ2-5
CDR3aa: CARSVWGTETQYF
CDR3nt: TGTGCCCGGAGTGTATGGGGAACGGAGACCCAGTACTTC

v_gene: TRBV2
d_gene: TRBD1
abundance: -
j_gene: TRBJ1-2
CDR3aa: CASSWDRVDGYTF
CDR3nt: TGTGCCAGCAGTTGGGACAGGGTGGATGGCTACACCTTC

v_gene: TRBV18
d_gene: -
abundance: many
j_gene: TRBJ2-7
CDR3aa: CASSPNSYEQYF
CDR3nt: TGTGCCAGCTCACCAAACAGCTACGAGCAGTACTTC

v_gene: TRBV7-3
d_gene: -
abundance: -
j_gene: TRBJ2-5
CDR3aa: CASSPYTEETQYF
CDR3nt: TGTGCCAGCAGCCCTTACACGGAAGAGACCCAGTACTTC

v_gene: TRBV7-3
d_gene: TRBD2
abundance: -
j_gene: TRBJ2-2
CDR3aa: CASSPNPSGSRTGELFF
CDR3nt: TGTGCCAGCAGTCCCAACCCCAGCGGGAGTAGGACCGGGGAGCTGTTTTTT

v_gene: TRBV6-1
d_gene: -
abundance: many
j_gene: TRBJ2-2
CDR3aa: CASSRTGQSGELFF
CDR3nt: TGTGCCAGCAGTCGCACCGGGCAGTCCGGGGAGCTGTTTTTT